These 28 T cell receptor beta chains came from one sample sequenced in a study of blood T cell repertoires in COVID-19. Data came from immunoSEQ multiplex PCR; TCRdb stores just in-frame clones and leaves some out. This sample has about 260,000 clones, with approximately 88% found just once. Sequencing was done on a sample of peripheral blood. Receptor source: a human donor in a cohort sampled during active COVID-19.

A single count supports this clone. CDR3 in amino acids: CASSLGHSYEQYF. The CDR3 coding sequence is TGTGCCAGCAGCTTAGGACATTCCTACGAGCAGTACTTC. V usage is TRBV7-9 and J usage is TRBJ2-7; no firm D call. CDR1 and CDR2 (germline): SEHNR, FQNEAQ (reference sequence). V lost 1 base, J lost 1 base, and 5 bases lay in between. The CDR3 has 13 residues.

The chain couples TRBV30 to TRBJ2-1; 14 nucleotides line up with TRBD2. After removal of 4 bases from V and 3 bases from J, the junction contained 5 bases not matched to a gene. Germline loops: CDR1 GTSNPN, CDR2 SVGIG (reference sequence). This CDR3 is 16 amino acids long. In DNA, the CDR3 is TGTGCCTGGATTCGTGGGACTAGCGGGAGCTACAATGAGCAGTTCTTC. Encoded protein: CAWIRGTSGSYNEQFF.

This clone occurred once. The chain employs TRBV6-5 and TRBJ2-7; tentatively, D is TRBD1 (5 bases). Trimming removed 2 bases from V and 0 bases from J, with 11 bases in between. The CDR3 consists of 15 residues. Germline V CDR1 and CDR2: MNHEY, SVGAGI. The CDR3 region has the DNA TGTGCCAGCAGTTACAGGGGCGACACCTCCTACGAGCAGTACTTC. This sequence encodes CASSYRGDTSYEQYF.

The rearrangement links TRBV7-8 to TRBJ2-7; 9 bases match TRBD1. Germline V gives CDR1 SGHVS, CDR2 FQNEAQ. V was clipped by 5 bases and J by 3 bases; unmatched bases: 11. This CDR3 comprises 16 residues. Written as DNA, the CDR3 is TGTGCCAGCAGCCGCACTCGGGACAGGGCTTACTACGAGCAGTACTTC. Amino acid sequence: CASSRTRDRAYYEQYF.

This chain connects TRBV2 to TRBJ2-5; a weak D match, TRBD2 (6 bases). Germline-derived CDR1 and CDR2 are SNHLY and FYNNEI. The CDR3 covers 14 residues. Trimming removed 1 base at V and 1 base at J, with 7 bases between. CDR3 DNA: TGTGCCAGCAGTGAAGGACTAGGCCAAGAGACCCAGTACTTC. Protein product: CASSEGLGQETQYF. The entire variable domain, with the rest obtained from reference TRBV2 and TRBJ2-5, is as follows: EPEVTQTPSHQVTQMGQEVILRCVPISNHLYFYWYRQILGQKVEFLVSFYNNEISEKSEIFDDQFSVERPDGSNFTLKIRSTKLEDSAMYFCASSEGLGQETQYFGPGTRLLVL.

This chain links TRBV15 with TRBJ1-2, with 11 bases that match TRBD1. V gave up 0 bases and J gave up 8 bases; unmatched junction bases: 5. CDR3 length: 15 amino acids. Germline V CDR1 and CDR2: LNHNV, YYDKDF (reference sequence). CDR3 coding DNA: TGTGCCACCAGCAGAGATTGGACAGGGGGCGAGGGCTACACCTTC. Encoded protein: CATSRDWTGGEGYTF.

The chain employs TRBV29-1 and TRBJ2-7; D unclear. This CDR3 is 14 amino acids long. Germline V gene data show CDR1 as SQVTM and CDR2 as ANQGSEA. V lost 6 bases, J lost 3 bases, and 18 bases lay in between. The CDR3 DNA follows: TGCAGCGTCCGCGTTTCCCCTGAGGACTACGAGCAGTACTTC. Its protein product is CSVRVSPEDYEQYF.

This clone was recorded once. The gene calls are TRBV5-3 and TRBJ2-1; 14 positions match TRBD2. TRBV5-3 belongs to the ORF category, with a function that is uncertain. V was pared by 3 bases and J by 0 bases, with 8 bases of the junction left unmatched. This CDR3 comprises 19 residues. The CDR3 here is CARSSGAGTSGSSYNEQFF. The CDR3 DNA reads as TGTGCCAGAAGCTCTGGGGCCGGGACTAGCGGGAGCTCCTACAATGAGCAGTTCTTC.

The rearrangement links TRBV28 to TRBJ1-1, with TRBD1 matching over 8 bases. The CDR3 totals 13 residues. Unmatched junction bases numbered 7, after V lost 6 bases and J lost 7 bases. Germline values: CDR1 MDHEN, CDR2 SYDVKM. The CDR3 region is CASSPKGTGEAFF. CDR3 DNA sequence: TGTGCCAGCAGCCCTAAAGGGACAGGTGAAGCTTTCTTT.

The chain joins TRBV5-4 to TRBJ2-3; D ambiguous. The CDR3 runs 15 residues. The V gene's germline CDR1 is SGHNT and CDR2 YYREEE (reference sequence). V was shortened by 0 bases and J by 2 bases, with 10 bases between the two germline ends. CDR3 region: CASSLDYIVTDTQYF. In nucleotides, the CDR3 is TGTGCCAGCAGCTTGGATTACATTGTCACAGATACGCAGTATTTT.

The chain joins TRBV5-6 to TRBJ1-2; TRBD1 aligns across 8 bases. V dropped 3 bases and J dropped 1; count of bases not matched to a gene: 8. The germline V gene encodes CDR1 SGHDT and CDR2 YYEEEE. This CDR3 region has 16 residues. CDR3: CASSSDREEGNYGYTF. CDR3 DNA sequence: TGTGCCAGCAGCTCGGACAGGGAGGAAGGTAACTATGGCTACACCTTC.

This chain links TRBV28 with TRBJ1-4, with 7 bases fitting TRBD1. Germline assignment: CDR1 MDHEN and CDR2 SYDVKM. The CDR3 has 14 amino acids. V gave up 3 bases and J gave up 5 bases; unmatched junction bases: 3. CDR3 sequence: CASSFDRENEKLFF. The CDR3 DNA follows: TGTGCCAGCAGTTTTGACAGGGAGAATGAAAAACTGTTTTTT. Based on the CDR3 plus reference TRBV28 and TRBJ1-4, the full variable domain is DVKVTQSSRYLVKRTGEKVFLECVQDMDHENMFWYRQDPGLGLRLIYFSYDVKMKEKGDIPEGYSVSREKKERFSLILESASTNQTSMYLCASSFDRENEKLFFGSGTQLSVL.

The V and J genes are TRBV5-4 and TRBJ1-2; unclear D gene. Germline V gene sequence: CDR1 SGHNT, CDR2 YYREEE (reference sequence). V dropped 0 bases and J dropped 5 bases, with 17 bases sitting between them. The CDR3 runs 16 residues. CDR3 nucleotide sequence: TGTGCCAGCAGCTTGGGGGAGCCACCCGTTGGGTATGGCTACACCTTC. This translates into CASSLGEPPVGYGYTF.

The chain links TRBV15 to TRBJ1-4; no firm D call. The germline V gene has CDR1 LNHNV and CDR2 YYDKDF (reference sequence). Between the trimmed V and J ends, which lost 0 bases and 3 bases, there was a span of 11 bases. CDR3 length: 16 amino acids. CDR3 protein: CATSRDKAASNEKLFF. For the CDR3, the DNA is TGTGCCACCAGCAGAGATAAGGCGGCTTCTAATGAAAAACTGTTTTTT.

The chain has TRBV7-2 and TRBJ1-6; D is possibly TRBD1 (6 bases). CDR1 SGHTA and CDR2 FQGNSA come from the germline V gene. The V gene lost 4 bases and the J gene lost 8 bases, with 6 bases spanning the gap. This CDR3 contains 12 residues. The CDR3 nucleotides are TGTGCCAGCAGCTACAGGGATTCACCCCTCCACTTT. Its translation: CASSYRDSPLHF.

This chain uses TRBV11-2 with TRBJ2-7, with 7 nucleotides matching TRBD2. CDR3 length: 18 amino acids. CDR1 is SGHAT and CDR2 is FQNNGV in the germline V gene. V lost 2 bases, J lost 6 bases, and 19 bases stayed unmatched. CDR3: CASSLRGVNRSPFGEQYF. The CDR3 nucleotides read TGTGCCAGCAGCTTACGGGGGGTGAACAGGAGTCCGTTCGGCGAGCAGTACTTC.

This clone was detected once. J is TRBJ1-5 and V is TRBV25-1; possibly TRBD1 for D (6 bases). The germline V gene has CDR1 MGHDK and CDR2 SYGVNS. The V gene lost 6 bases and the J gene lost 4 bases, with 10 bases spanning the gap. This CDR3 spans 13 amino acids. The CDR3 region is CASRAQGNQPQHF. The CDR3 bases are TGTGCCAGCAGAGCCCAGGGGAATCAGCCCCAGCATTTT.

The chain combines TRBV18 with TRBJ2-7, with TRBD1 identical over 7 bases. Germline V gene sequence: CDR1 KGHSH, CDR2 LQKENI. This CDR3 region has 15 residues. Losses at the gene ends were 6 bases for V and 0 bases for J; bases not matched to a gene: 8. The CDR3 here is CASSSDREVSYEQYF. The CDR3 DNA reads TGTGCCAGCTCCTCAGACAGGGAAGTCTCCTACGAGCAGTACTTC.

The chain couples TRBV7-3 to TRBJ2-1, with D possibly TRBD1 on 5 matching bases. Germline CDR1 is SGHTA and CDR2 is FQGTGA. CDR3 length equals 15 residues. Trimming left V 5 bases short and J 9 bases short, with 20 bases between. CDR3 protein: CASSPDRAHRIEQFF. CDR3 DNA: TGTGCCAGCAGCCCAGACAGAGCACATCGGATTGAGCAGTTCTTC.

The J gene is TRBJ2-7, the V gene TRBV9; 10 bases are shared with TRBD2. CDR1 is SGDLS, CDR2 YYNGEE, per germline. Trimming removed 4 bases from V and 4 bases from J; junction bases left unmatched: 8. CDR3 length: 15 residues. The CDR3 sequence is CASSPRAGGSYEQYF. In nucleotides, the CDR3 is TGTGCCAGCAGCCCCCGAGCGGGAGGGTCGTACGAGCAGTACTTC.

The CDR3 DNA follows: TGTGCCAGCAGCGAGACAGGGGGCTCGTACGAGCAGTACTTC. Protein: CASSETGGSYEQYF. This sequence joins TRBV7-9 and TRBJ2-7; 10 bases agree with TRBD1. Germline CDR1 and CDR2: SEHNR and FQNEAQ (reference sequence). V shed 5 bases, J shed 4 bases, and the junction held 5 bases outside the gene matches. This CDR3 has 14 amino acids.

The CDR3 region has the DNA TGCAGCGTTGAATTGGGACAAGCTGAAGCTTTCTTT. Encoded protein: CSVELGQAEAFF. The chain has TRBV29-1 and TRBJ1-1, with a tentative D call TRBD1 (6 bases). Trimming took off 2 bases at V and 6 bases at J, with 10 bases between the two ends. This CDR3 has 12 residues. Germline V gene lookup returns CDR1 SQVTM and CDR2 ANQGSEA.

The rearrangement links TRBV9 to TRBJ2-7; 15 bases are a match to TRBD2. The CDR3 has 16 amino acids. CDR1 and CDR2 from the germline V gene are SGDLS and YYNGEE. The V and J ends lost 4 bases and 7 bases, in that order; junction bases with no gene match: 9. CDR3 in amino acids: CASSLGTSGGPREQYF. The CDR3 DNA reads TGTGCCAGCAGCTTAGGGACTAGCGGGGGGCCGCGAGAGCAGTACTTC.

The gene calls are TRBV5-4 and TRBJ2-5, with 9 bases aligning to TRBD2. The ends lost 6 bases at V and 4 bases at J; junction bases unmatched: 7. Germline V gives CDR1 SGHNT, CDR2 YYREEE (reference sequence). This CDR3 comprises 14 residues. CDR3 sequence reads: CASTRGGVGETQYF. In nucleotides, the CDR3 is TGTGCCAGCACCCGCGGGGGGGTTGGAGAGACCCAGTACTTC.

The chain joins TRBV3-1 (or the pseudogene TRBV3-2) to TRBJ2-7; TRBD2 matches 11 bases. Per the germline V gene, CDR1 is LGHDT and CDR2 is YNNKEL (reference sequence). The CDR3 has 20 amino acids. With 4 bases clipped from V and 5 bases from J, the junction kept 22 bases outside the gene matches. As DNA, the CDR3 is TGTGCCAGCAGCCGTATAGCTCCCGGGTATAGCGGGGGGGCTGGCCACGAGCAGTACTTC. Protein product: CASSRIAPGYSGGAGHEQYF.

V gene TRBV15 combines with J gene TRBJ1-2; TRBD1 is a possible D gene (6 bases). This CDR3 spans 17 amino acids. CDR1 and CDR2 from the germline V gene are LNHNV and YYDKDF (reference sequence). V was pared by 4 bases and J by 5 bases, with 23 bases between. CDR3 nucleotides: TGTGCCACCAGCACACCAACGAGGGGGAAGGGGCGATATGGCTACACCTTC. It specifies CATSTPTRGKGRYGYTF.

The chain uses TRBV11-2 and TRBJ1-1, with D hard to call. This CDR3 comprises 14 residues. V shed 4 bases and J shed 7 bases, with 16 bases lying between them. Germline CDR1 and CDR2: SGHAT and FQNNGV. The CDR3 sequence is CASSSPRQVNEAFF. CDR3 nucleotides: TGTGCCAGCAGCTCCCCTCGGCAGGTGAATGAAGCTTTCTTT.

This clone has only one observation. The chain is built from TRBV27 and TRBJ1-1; the D is unclear. Germline lookup yields CDR1 MNHEY and CDR2 SMNVEV (reference sequence). The CDR3 loop spans 13 amino acids. V lost 11 bases to trimming and J lost 3 bases, with 16 bases between them. This CDR3 reads CASARDWDTEAFF. CDR3 coding DNA: TGTGCCTCCGCGAGAGACTGGGACACTGAAGCTTTCTTT.